This T cell receptor (beta chain) was found in a study of blood T cells in healthy people across ages. This CDR3 region has 14 residues. Trimming left V 3 bases short and J 0 bases short, with 8 bases between. From germline, CDR1 is SGHVS and CDR2 FQNEAQ. As to this clonotype: Its target is unknown.

With a J-beta primer mix and a sample-barcoded 5' primer, a second PCR ran about 7 to 12 cycles. Each cDNA molecule was tagged by a template-switch adaptor with 12 random nucleotides. TCRdb fed the 5' RACE reads into MiXCR, producing one record per CDR3 protein. The sample yields around 1,000,000 distinct CDR3 sequences, approximately 25% seen once. Study-wide results and limits: Comparison with aged donors showed that long-lived donors had more naive CD4+ cells and higher diversity.

The same data also contributed to another study, on T cells of mothers and their children.

The sequenced sample consisted of blood. The rearrangement links TRBV7-8 to TRBJ1-1; no definite D call. The receptor comes from a girl aged 2-9 years in good health. The CDR3 loop is CASSFTAMNTEAFF. CDR3 in DNA: TGTGCCAGCAGCTTTACAGCCATGAACACTGAAGCTTTCTTT.